The 27 T cell receptor beta chains below come from one sample, sequenced in a study of blood T cell repertoires in COVID-19 (dated by TCRdb to between 2020 and 2021). Library preparation was by the immunoSEQ multiplex PCR assay. This is the immuneACCESS table as TCRdb keeps it, with only in-frame sequences that have V and J called. A part of the clones is gone; compared with another copy, unresolved V genes explain less than half, and the rest is unexplained. For this sample the table gives some 33,000 clones, of which roughly 85% were detected only once. The top ten constitute roughly 7% of the sample. The source material was peripheral blood. The receptors come from a human donor in a cohort sampled during active COVID-19.

The V call is TRBV6-1, the J call TRBJ2-5; TRBD2 matches at 11 bases. CDR3 length equals 16 residues. Germline loops: CDR1 MNHNS, CDR2 SASEGT. V shed 2 bases, J shed 7 bases, and the junction held 9 bases outside the gene matches. The DNA for the CDR3 is TGTGCCAGCAGTGAAAGGACTAGCGGGCCCAAGAGGACCCAGTACTTC. It is translated as CASSERTSGPKRTQYF.

The CDR3 region is CASSPTSGWGTDTQYF. CDR3 bases: TGTGCCAGCAGTCCTACTAGCGGCTGGGGCACAGATACGCAGTATTTT. The chain uses TRBV2 and TRBJ2-3, with TRBD2 matching 8 bases. Germline CDR1 reads SNHLY; CDR2 reads FYNNEI. The J segment lost 1 base and the V segment lost 5 bases, leaving 8 bases of the junction unmatched. CDR3 length equals 16 residues.

This clone was seen only once. The gene calls are TRBV2 and TRBJ2-1; 8 nucleotides align to TRBD2. This CDR3 has 14 residues. V was clipped by 5 bases and J by 7 bases; unmatched bases: 7. CDR1 and CDR2 from the germline V gene are SNHLY and FYNNEI. The CDR3 spells CASSSRGGQNEQFF. The CDR3 nucleotides read TGTGCCAGCAGTTCCCGGGGGGGCCAAAATGAGCAGTTCTTC.

This chain links TRBV10-2 with TRBJ1-2; 7 positions match TRBD1. Germline V gene data show CDR1 as WSHSY and CDR2 as SAAADI. V lost 3 bases, J lost 4 bases, and 8 bases stayed unmatched. The CDR3 covers 15 residues. Here the CDR3 reads CASSEGTARPYGYTF. The CDR3 DNA sequence: TGCGCCAGCAGTGAAGGGACAGCGAGGCCCTATGGCTACACCTTC.

This clone was recorded once. The junction departs from the called germline gene at one end, perhaps through a read error. This chain connects TRBV6-2 or TRBV6-3 to TRBJ2-7; D perhaps matches TRBD1 (6 bases). The CDR3 is made up of 11 amino acids. The germline V gene encodes CDR1 MNHEY and CDR2 SVGEGT. Here the CDR3 DNA reads TGTGCCAGCAGTTCCCCACAGGGTAAGTTCTTC. This translates into CASSSPQGKFF.

Details on this clone: A junction end diverges from the germline sequence, so it may reflect a read error. The chain recombines TRBV27 with TRBJ1-5; weak D call: TRBD1 (6 bases). Germline CDR1 and CDR2: MNHEY and SMNVEV (reference sequence). The CDR3 runs 14 residues. For the CDR3, the DNA is TGTGCCAGCAGTGTATCACAGGGTACCCAGCCCCAGCATTTT. This codes for CASSVSQGTQPQHF.

The chain links TRBV3-1 (or the pseudogene TRBV3-2) to TRBJ1-2; D is ambiguous. CDR3 length: 14 amino acids. CDR1 LGHDT and CDR2 YNNKEL come from the germline V gene (reference sequence). V lost 1 base to trimming and J lost 5 bases, with 11 bases between them. CDR3 sequence (DNA): TGTGCCAGCAGCCAAGGACAAGACCTTTATGGCTACACCTTC. It yields the protein CASSQGQDLYGYTF.

This chain links TRBV6-5 with TRBJ1-4; D uncertain. The V and J ends lost 1 base and 2 bases respectively, with 8 bases between them. This CDR3 is 15 amino acids long. The germline gives CDR1 MNHEY, CDR2 SVGAGI. The CDR3 DNA reads TGTGCCAGCAGTTACTACGTCGGGACTAATGAAAAACTGTTTTTT. Translation gives CASSYYVGTNEKLFF.

The rearrangement uses TRBV5-1 and TRBJ1-3; possible D gene TRBD1, 6 bases. Germline V gene data show CDR1 as SGHRS and CDR2 as YFSETQ. This CDR3 region has 19 residues. The V and J ends lost 2 bases and 0 bases respectively, with 21 bases between them. The CDR3 coding sequence is TGCGCCAGCAGCTTTTACAGGGTGGGGATTCTCGCCTCTGGAAACACCATATATTTT. It codes for CASSFYRVGILASGNTIYF.

Only a few counts were recorded for this clone. V is TRBV6-5 and J is TRBJ2-5, with TRBD2 matching over 8 bases. The CDR3 spans 15 residues. Germline-derived CDR1 and CDR2 are MNHEY and SVGAGI. With 2 bases clipped from V and 5 bases from J, the junction kept 7 bases outside the gene matches. Here the CDR3 reads CASSYAGGSGETQYF. The DNA for the CDR3 is TGTGCCAGCAGTTACGCGGGGGGCAGCGGTGAGACCCAGTACTTC.

The chain uses TRBV19 and TRBJ1-1, with D maybe TRBD1 (5 bases). This CDR3 region has 14 residues. The V end was cut by 4 bases, the J end by 4 bases, with 13 bases between. In germline, CDR1 is LNHDA, CDR2 SQIVND (reference sequence). This CDR3 is CASSKQGGRTEAFF. The CDR3 DNA follows: TGTGCCAGTAGTAAGCAGGGAGGACGCACTGAAGCTTTCTTT. The whole variable domain, remainder taken from reference TRBV19 and TRBJ1-1, is DGGITQSPKYLFRKEGQNVTLSCEQNLNHDAMYWYRQDPGQGLRLIYYSQIVNDFQKGDIAEGYSVSREKKESFPLTVTSAQKNPTAFYLCASSKQGGRTEAFFGQGTRLTVV.

This sequence joins TRBV4-1 and TRBJ2-1, with D unresolved. This CDR3 has 15 residues. V was pared by 0 bases and J by 0 bases, with 6 bases between. Germline lookup yields CDR1 MGHRA and CDR2 YSYEKL. Here the CDR3 DNA reads TGCGCCAGCAGCCAAGATAGGAGCTCCTACAATGAGCAGTTCTTC. Its protein product is CASSQDRSSYNEQFF.

The rearrangement joins TRBV5-1 to TRBJ2-4, with 9 bases fitting TRBD2. Germline CDR1 is SGHRS and CDR2 is YFSETQ. CDR3 length: 16 amino acids. J was trimmed by 2 bases and V by 4 bases; bases with no gene match: 7. CDR3 protein: CASSPLAGDPKNIQYF. The CDR3 DNA is TGCGCCAGCAGCCCTTTAGCGGGAGATCCCAAAAACATTCAGTACTTC.

The CDR3 DNA sequence: TGTGCCAGCAGTCTTGTTTTGGGGGGTGATAGCAATCAGCCCCAGCATTTT. It encodes CASSLVLGGDSNQPQHF. J is TRBJ1-5 and V is TRBV28; D may be TRBD1 (5 bases). This CDR3 comprises 17 residues. V lost 5 bases to trimming and J lost 0 bases, with 17 bases between them. CDR1 MDHEN and CDR2 SYDVKM come from the germline V gene.

The genes are TRBV5-1 and TRBJ1-3, with D maybe TRBD1 (5 bases). The CDR3 contains 13 residues. V was shortened by 4 bases and J by 4 bases, with 9 bases between the two germline ends. Germline lookup yields CDR1 SGHRS and CDR2 YFSETQ. CDR3 nucleotide sequence: TGCGCCAGCAGCGCAGGGCAAGGAAACACCATATATTTT. It translates to CASSAGQGNTIYF.

J is TRBJ1-6 and V is TRBV7-8, with 7 bases lining up with TRBD1. Trimming took 4 bases from V and 11 from J; bases not matched to a gene: 11. Germline V lookup: CDR1 SGHVS, CDR2 FQNEAQ. The CDR3 covers 15 residues. The CDR3 nucleotides are TGTGCCAGCAGCTCCTCGACAGGGTCGGGGGCACCCCTCCACTTT. It is translated as CASSSSTGSGAPLHF.

V usage is TRBV19 and J usage is TRBJ1-4; TRBD1 agrees at 11 bases. V was pared by 5 bases and J by 8 bases, with 7 bases of the junction left unmatched. Germline CDR1 LNHDA, CDR2 SQIVND (reference sequence). The CDR3 is 15 residues long. Here the CDR3 DNA reads TGTGCCAGTAGTTCCCGGACAGGGGGCGGCGAAAAACTGTTTTTT. This encodes CASSSRTGGGEKLFF. Filled out from reference TRBV19 and TRBJ1-4, the complete variable domain reads DGGITQSPKYLFRKEGQNVTLSCEQNLNHDAMYWYRQDPGQGLRLIYYSQIVNDFQKGDIAEGYSVSREKKESFPLTVTSAQKNPTAFYLCASSSRTGGGEKLFFGSGTQLSVL.

V is TRBV9 and J is TRBJ2-3; 11 nucleotides match TRBD2. V was pared by 0 bases and J by 6 bases, with 6 bases of the junction left unmatched. Germline CDR1 is SGDLS and CDR2 is YYNGEE. CDR3 size: 16 residues. The DNA for the CDR3 is TGTGCCAGCAGCGTAGCCCTAGCGGGGGGTGAGGATACGCAGTATTTT. It encodes CASSVALAGGEDTQYF.

The chain joins TRBV18 to TRBJ1-2; D is unresolved. The V and J ends lost 5 bases and 9 bases respectively, with 16 bases between them. The CDR3 runs 13 residues. CDR1 KGHSH and CDR2 LQKENI come from the germline V gene. The CDR3 nucleotides read TGTGCCAGCTCATCCGCGAACGAATATAGCTACACCTTC. Residues: CASSSANEYSYTF.

This chain connects TRBV7-3 to TRBJ2-7; 9 bases line up with TRBD1. The CDR3 loop spans 14 amino acids. Losses at the gene ends were 2 bases for V and 6 bases for J; bases not matched to a gene: 5. Germline CDR1 and CDR2: SGHTA and FQGTGA. CDR3 loop: CASSLGGQGAEQYF. The CDR3 DNA follows: TGTGCCAGCAGCTTAGGGGGACAGGGTGCCGAGCAGTACTTC.

CDR3 loop: CASTPGLVSDTQYF. CDR3 nucleotides: TGTGCCAGCACACCGGGACTAGTTTCCGATACGCAGTATTTT. The V and J genes are TRBV27 and TRBJ2-3; 8 bases map to TRBD2. The CDR3 loop spans 14 amino acids. Losses at the gene ends were 7 bases for V and 6 bases for J; bases not matched to a gene: 9. Per germline, CDR1 MNHEY and CDR2 SMNVEV (reference sequence).

The rearrangement uses TRBV5-5 and TRBJ2-7; D call uncertain. Germline V CDR1 and CDR2: SGHKS, YYEKEE (reference sequence). The CDR3 covers 13 residues. The V end lost 1 base, the J end lost 2 bases, and 7 bases lay between the germline ends. The CDR3 nucleotides read TGTGCCAGCAGCTTGTCCCTTACCTACGAGCAGTACTTC. Amino acids: CASSLSLTYEQYF.

The chain couples TRBV2 to TRBJ2-3, with unresolved D. V lost 4 bases and J 2 bases, leaving 10 bases between the germline ends. From germline, CDR1 is SNHLY and CDR2 FYNNEI. The CDR3 spans 14 residues. The CDR3 region is CASSVVTFTDTQYF. The CDR3 nucleotides read TGTGCCAGCAGTGTGGTAACTTTCACAGATACGCAGTATTTT.

This clone was counted between two and nine times. The rearrangement links TRBV28 to TRBJ1-6; 12 bases match TRBD1. The length of the CDR3 is 17 residues. Germline assignment: CDR1 MDHEN and CDR2 SYDVKM. V was clipped by 5 bases and J by 10 bases; unmatched bases: 12. The CDR3 DNA is TGTGCCAGCAGTGAGTACGCTGGGACAGGGGGCGAATCACCCCTCCACTTT. Translated: CASSEYAGTGGESPLHF.

This clone was observed a handful of times. CDR3 amino acids: CAISESLAGSRADTQYF. In nucleotides, the CDR3 is TGTGCCATCAGTGAGTCCCTAGCGGGAAGTCGGGCAGATACGCAGTATTTT. The chain joins TRBV10-3 to TRBJ2-3, with 9 nucleotides matching TRBD2. Unmatched junction bases numbered 8, after V lost 0 bases and J lost 4 bases. The CDR3 spans 17 residues. Looked up from germline, CDR1 is ENHRY and CDR2 is SYGVKD.

The CDR3 region has the DNA TGTGCCAGCAGCCCAGGCTCGACAGGCCCGTTTTCTGGAAACACCATATATTTT. Its protein product is CASSPGSTGPFSGNTIYF. The chain employs TRBV5-6 and TRBJ1-3, with TRBD1 as a possible D gene (6 bases). V gave up 4 bases and J gave up 1 base, with 21 bases separating them. This CDR3 has 18 amino acids. Germline assignment: CDR1 SGHDT and CDR2 YYEEEE.

The V and J genes are TRBV19 and TRBJ2-7, with TRBD1 matching over 7 bases. Germline-derived CDR1 and CDR2 are LNHDA and SQIVND (reference sequence). After removal of 3 bases from V and 2 bases from J, the junction contained 4 bases not matched to a gene. The CDR3 extends over 14 amino acids. The CDR3 DNA reads as TGTGCCAGTAGTATTGGGGACAGTACCTACGAGCAGTACTTC. This sequence encodes CASSIGDSTYEQYF.